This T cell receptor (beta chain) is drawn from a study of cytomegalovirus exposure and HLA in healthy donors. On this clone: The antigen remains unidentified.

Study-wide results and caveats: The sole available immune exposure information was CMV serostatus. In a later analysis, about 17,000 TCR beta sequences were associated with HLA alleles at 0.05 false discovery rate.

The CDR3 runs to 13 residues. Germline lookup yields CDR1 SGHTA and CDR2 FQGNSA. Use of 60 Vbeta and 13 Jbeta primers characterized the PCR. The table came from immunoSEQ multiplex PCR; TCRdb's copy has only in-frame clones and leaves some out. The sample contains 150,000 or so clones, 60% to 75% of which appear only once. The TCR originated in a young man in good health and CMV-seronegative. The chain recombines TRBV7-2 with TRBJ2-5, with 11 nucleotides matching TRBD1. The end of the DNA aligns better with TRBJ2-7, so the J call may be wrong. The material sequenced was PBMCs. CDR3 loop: CASSGTGGYEQYF. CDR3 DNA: TGTGCCAGCAGCGGGACAGGGGGCTACGAGCAGTACTTC.